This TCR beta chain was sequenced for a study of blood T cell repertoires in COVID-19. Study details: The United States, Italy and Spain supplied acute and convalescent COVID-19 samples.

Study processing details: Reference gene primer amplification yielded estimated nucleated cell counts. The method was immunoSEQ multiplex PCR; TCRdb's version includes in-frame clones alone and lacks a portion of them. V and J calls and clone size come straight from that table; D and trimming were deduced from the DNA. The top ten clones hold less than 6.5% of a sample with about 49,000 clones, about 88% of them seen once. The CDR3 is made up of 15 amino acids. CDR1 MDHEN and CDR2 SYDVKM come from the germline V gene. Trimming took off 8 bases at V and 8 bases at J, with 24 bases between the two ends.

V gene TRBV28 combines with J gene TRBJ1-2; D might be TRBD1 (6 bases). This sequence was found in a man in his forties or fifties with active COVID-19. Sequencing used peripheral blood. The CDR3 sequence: CASCLVGLGRGGYTF. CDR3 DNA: TGTGCCAGCTGTCTCGTTGGACTCGGGAGGGGGGGCTACACCTTC.